A selection of T cell receptor beta chains follows, all from one sample in a study of CD8+ T cells in alopecia areata. Only in-frame clones appear in the TCRdb table, and some are missing; sequencing was by immunoSEQ multiplex PCR. The sample records some 220,000 clones, roughly 56% being singletons. The material was CD4+ T cells sorted from blood, obtained at week 4, from a patient treated with tofacitinib. The receptors were gathered from a human donor with alopecia areata. Each CDR3 is given with its conserved first and last residue. The D gene is left open where the match is weak. Some rows mark clone size as missing; the rest say once, few, many or name a class of expanded clone.

v_gene	abundance	d_gene	j_gene	CDR3nt	CDR3aa
TRBV19	-	-	TRBJ1-5	TGTGCCAGTAGCCCGACAACGGATCAGCCCCAGCATTTT	CASSPTTDQPQHF
TRBV6-5	-	-	TRBJ2-3	TGTGCCAGCAGTTACCGAGCGGACCCCGGCACAGATACGCAGTATTTT	CASSYRADPGTDTQYF
TRBV10-3	-	-	TRBJ2-4	TGTGCCATCGGGGATAGTAGGGGAGCCAAAAACATTCAGTACTTC	CAIGDSRGAKNIQYF
TRBV14	-	TRBD1	TRBJ2-7	TGTGCCAGCAGCCAAGTACAGGGGGTCGAGCAGTACTTC	CASSQVQGVEQYF
TRBV5-6	-	-	TRBJ2-5	TGTGCCAGCAGCTTAGGCCGGTTTCAAGAGACCCAGTACTTC	CASSLGRFQETQYF
TRBV11-3	-	-	TRBJ1-2	TGTGCCAGCAGTTCTCGGGGGCCTAACTATGGCTACACCTTC	CASSSRGPNYGYTF
TRBV29-1	-	-	TRBJ1-1	TGCAGCGTTGACGCAATGAACACTGAAGCTTTCTTT	CSVDAMNTEAFF
TRBV20-1	-	-	TRBJ2-1	TGCAGTGCTACCCCGTTCAATGAGCAGTTCTTC	CSATPFNEQFF
TRBV5-6	few	TRBD1	TRBJ2-7	TGTGCCAGCAGCTTGATGTCGCGGGACAGGGGGCTCCTGGGGTACTTC	CASSLMSRDRGLLGYF
TRBV4-3	-	-	TRBJ2-7	TGCGCCAGCAGCCAAGATCCACAGGGCCACGAGCAGTACTTC	CASSQDPQGHEQYF
TRBV30	few	-	TRBJ1-6	TGTGCCTGGGACCGACAGTCTCTCTCCTATAATTCACCCCTCCACTTT	CAWDRQSLSYNSPLHF
TRBV19	few	-	TRBJ1-4	TGTGCCAGTAGCCTACGCGTACAGGGTAATGAAAAACTGTTTTTT	CASSLRVQGNEKLFF
TRBV29-1	-	-	TRBJ2-7	TGCAGCGTGAAAAAAGACTACGAGCAGTACTTC	CSVKKDYEQYF
TRBV2	-	-	TRBJ2-2	TGTGCCAGCAGTGAGTTAACCGGGGAGCTGTTTTTT	CASSELTGELFF
TRBV2	-	-	TRBJ1-2	TGTGCCAGCAGCTATAGTTCGGGCGGCTACACCTTC	CASSYSSGGYTF
TRBV11-3	-	TRBD2	TRBJ2-1	TGTGCCAGCAGCCCGGGGGGTCCCGAGGATGAGCAGTTCTTC	CASSPGGPEDEQFF
TRBV2	few	-	TRBJ1-1	TGTGCCAGCAGTGAAAAGGACTTGAACACTGAAGCTTTCTTT	CASSEKDLNTEAFF
TRBV6-5	-	-	TRBJ1-2	TGTGCCAGCAGCGACCCCATTGGAGCTGGCTACACCTTC	CASSDPIGAGYTF
TRBV19	-	-	TRBJ2-2	TGTGCCAGTAGTACAGCGTGGACGGGCACCGGGGAGCTGTTTTTT	CASSTAWTGTGELFF
TRBV10-3	-	-	TRBJ2-5	TGTGCCATCAGTGAACGGGGCCAGGGGCCCCAGTACTTC	CAISERGQGPQYF
TRBV5-1	-	TRBD2	TRBJ2-5	TGCGCCAGCAGCGGGACTAGCGGGGGGGCAGAGACCCAGTACTTC	CASSGTSGGAETQYF
TRBV18	many	-	TRBJ1-1	TGTGCCAGCTCACCACAGGGGTTGGGCACTGAAGCTTTCTTT	CASSPQGLGTEAFF